The next 6 T cell receptor beta chains were all read from a single sample in a study of blood T cell repertoires in COVID-19 (TCRdb year 2020). Receptors were amplified or captured by the immunoSEQ multiplex PCR assay. TCRdb holds this immuneACCESS table with in-frame rearrangements only. Some clones are missing; in checked studies, unresolved V genes explain under half, and the rest has no known cause. The sample table contains more than 250,000 clones; only one count was recorded for 70% to 90% of them. The leading ten clones occupy 3.6% of the sample. The source material was peripheral blood. Source of these receptors: a man aged 18 to 30 with active or convalescent COVID-19.

The chain uses TRBV6-5 and TRBJ1-2, with 7 bases fitting TRBD1. V was clipped by 7 bases and J by 7 bases; unmatched bases: 9. The V gene's germline CDR1 is MNHEY and CDR2 SVGAGI. CDR3 length: 13 amino acids. The CDR3 protein is CASTDRDQGGYTF. CDR3 nucleotide sequence: TGTGCCAGCACCGACAGGGACCAGGGTGGCTACACCTTC.

This clone occurred once. V gene TRBV2 combines with J gene TRBJ2-7; a weak D match, TRBD1 (6 bases). CDR1 and CDR2 (germline): SNHLY, FYNNEI. V gave up 10 bases and J gave up 2 bases, with 9 bases separating them. The CDR3 runs to 11 residues. In nucleotides, the CDR3 is TGTGCCATACAGGGACCCTACGAGCAGTACTTC. Translation gives CAIQGPYEQYF.

The CDR3 is CASAVGGGLFF. The CDR3 DNA reads TGTGCCAGCGCGGTTGGAGGTGGACTGTTTTTT. The chain joins TRBV28 to TRBJ1-4; D is undetermined. The ends were cut back, 8 bases at V and 13 bases at J, with 14 bases in the middle. The CDR3 loop spans 11 amino acids. Germline V lookup: CDR1 MDHEN, CDR2 SYDVKM.

The CDR3 loop reads CASSSTSYEQYF. The CDR3 DNA sequence: TGTGCCAGCAGCTCAACTTCCTACGAGCAGTACTTC. The chain is built from TRBV13 and TRBJ2-7, with no clear D. Per the germline V gene, CDR1 is PRHDT and CDR2 is FYEKMQ (reference sequence). CDR3 size: 12 residues. V dropped 4 bases and J dropped 1 base, with 5 bases sitting between them.

The chain recombines TRBV28 with TRBJ1-2; D call uncertain. Trimming pared 6 bases from V and 4 bases from J, leaving 24 bases between. Per germline, CDR1 MDHEN and CDR2 SYDVKM. The CDR3 is 17 amino acids. For the CDR3, the DNA is TGTGCCAGCAGCCCAGGCGCAGGCTTCTTTGCAGGCTATGGCTACACCTTC. Translating it yields CASSPGAGFFAGYGYTF.

The chain uses TRBV9 and TRBJ1-2; D remains unclear. The CDR3 is made up of 14 amino acids. The V gene's germline CDR1 is SGDLS and CDR2 YYNGEE. V lost 0 bases and J 8 bases, leaving 14 bases between the germline ends. CDR3 residues: CASSVAGRERGYTF. CDR3 sequence (DNA): TGTGCCAGCAGCGTAGCTGGGCGAGAAAGGGGCTACACCTTC.